The rows below give T cell receptor beta chains drawn from one sample of a study of T cell changes during pregnancy in multiple sclerosis. The data were produced by immunoSEQ multiplex PCR, yet TCRdb's version contains in-frame clones alone and is incomplete. Here the sample spans tens of thousands of clones, around 85% being singletons. Source: CD8+ T cells from peripheral blood mononuclear cells, taken after pregnancy. The receptor source for this set is a female donor with multiple sclerosis, enrolled in a pregnancy study. Each CDR3 is given with its conserved first and last residue. A D gene is named only where the DNA matches it firmly. Size is omitted from some rows. Given values are once, few, many or a class for expanded clones.

CASETGYTF | TGTGCCAGCGAGACAGGCTACACCTTC | TRBV2 | . | . | TRBJ1-2
CASSADRHTEAFF | TGTGCCAGCAGTGCTGACAGACACACTGAAGCTTTCTTT | TRBV6-1 | . | . | TRBJ1-1
CASSLQGPADTQYF | TGTGCCAGCAGCTTGCAGGGGCCCGCAGATACGCAGTATTTT | TRBV7-8 | . | . | TRBJ2-3
CASSQDWQLNTEAFF | TGTGCCAGCAGCCAAGATTGGCAGTTGAACACTGAAGCTTTCTTT | TRBV4-2 | . | . | TRBJ1-1
CASSEDAGNSYEQYF | TGTGCCAGCAGTGAAGACGCAGGGAATTCCTACGAGCAGTACTTC | TRBV6-1 | . | . | TRBJ2-7
CASSDAGGGAPDTQYF | TGTGCCAGCAGTGACGCGGGCGGGGGGGCCCCAGATACGCAGTATTTT | TRBV6-4 | . | TRBD2 | TRBJ2-3
CASPLGGGSLDTDTQYF | TGTGCCAGCCCCCTCGGTGGCGGATCCCTTGACACAGATACGCAGTATTTT | TRBV7-9 | . | . | TRBJ2-3
CASSLYRGMAGNTIYF | TGTGCCAGCAGCTTATACCGGGGGATGGCTGGAAACACCATATATTTT | TRBV7-6 | . | . | TRBJ1-3
CATRTTGIGGEQFF | TGTGCCACCAGGACGACAGGAATTGGAGGTGAGCAGTTCTTC | TRBV15 | . | . | TRBJ2-1
CASSPQSHREGSSQYF | TGTGCCAGCAGCCCGCAATCCCACAGGGAAGGGAGTTCCCAGTACTTC | TRBV5-5 | . | . | TRBJ2-5
CAISVGGAGELFF | TGTGCCATCAGTGTAGGGGGGGCCGGGGAGCTGTTTTTT | TRBV10-3 | . | . | TRBJ2-2
CASRPTGHTEAFF | TGTGCCAGCAGGCCCACAGGGCACACTGAAGCTTTCTTT | TRBV28 | . | . | TRBJ1-1
CASSIVAGSPPDQETQYF | TGTGCCAGTAGTATAGTTGCGGGGAGCCCTCCGGACCAAGAGACCCAGTACTTC | TRBV19 | . | . | TRBJ2-5
CASSDRYTEAFF | TGTGCCAGTAGTGACAGATACACTGAAGCTTTCTTT | TRBV19 | . | . | TRBJ1-1
CATLGPTEAFF | TGCGCCACCCTGGGGCCCACTGAAGCTTTCTTT | TRBV10-2 | . | . | TRBJ1-1
CASRTVRGDQPQHF | TGTGCCAGCAGGACGGTCAGGGGGGATCAGCCCCAGCATTTT | TRBV2 | few | TRBD1 | TRBJ1-5
CASRSTGDNSPLHF | TGTGCCAGCAGATCCACAGGGGATAATTCACCCCTCCACTTT | TRBV4-2 | medium-sized | TRBD1 | TRBJ1-6
CASSSPDEGARTEAFF | TGTGCCAGCAGCTCCCCTGACGAGGGGGCTCGTACTGAAGCTTTCTTT | TRBV7-2 | . | TRBD1 | TRBJ1-1
CATSSRGAEAFF | TGTGCCACCAGCAGCAGGGGTGCTGAAGCTTTCTTT | TRBV15 | . | . | TRBJ1-1
CASSVAGGWETQYF | TGTGCCAGCAGCGTAGCGGGGGGGTGGGAGACCCAGTACTTC | TRBV9 | . | TRBD2 | TRBJ2-5
CASSETGDYGYTF | TGTGCCAGCAGTGAAACAGGGGACTATGGCTACACCTTC | TRBV6-4 | . | TRBD1 | TRBJ1-2
CASIAWGQSSYEQYF | TGTGCCAGCATTGCGTGGGGACAGAGCTCCTACGAGCAGTACTTC | TRBV28 | . | TRBD1 | TRBJ2-7
CASSRSGTVNEKLFF | TGTGCCAGCAGCCGATCCGGGACTGTCAATGAAAAACTGTTTTTT | TRBV6-5 | . | . | TRBJ1-4
CASSLAGVLMNTEAFF | TGTGCCAGCAGCTTGGCCGGGGTCCTTATGAACACTGAAGCTTTCTTT | TRBV5-6 | . | . | TRBJ1-1
CASKEGSGTGELFF | TGTGCCAGCAAGGAGGGAAGTGGCACCGGGGAGCTGTTTTTT | TRBV2 | . | . | TRBJ2-2
CASSPFLTGYGYTF | TGCGCCAGCAGCCCTTTCCTGACGGGCTATGGCTACACCTTC | TRBV4-3 | once | . | TRBJ1-2
CASSLGNRGGYTF | TGTGCCAGCAGTTTAGGCAACAGGGGTGGCTACACCTTC | TRBV27 | . | TRBD1 | TRBJ1-2
CASTSRHPSYNSPLHF | TGTGCCAGCACTTCCCGACATCCCTCCTATAATTCACCCCTCCACTTT | TRBV27 | . | . | TRBJ1-6
CASPELAGGPYEQYF | TGTGCCAGCCCTGAACTAGCGGGGGGTCCATACGAGCAGTACTTC | TRBV6-1 | . | TRBD2 | TRBJ2-7
CASSKGRTGSQETQYF | TGTGCCAGCAGCAAGGGAAGGACAGGGTCCCAAGAGACCCAGTACTTC | TRBV21-1 | once | . | TRBJ2-5
CASSVWGSNTEAFF | TGTGCCAGCAGCGTATGGGGCTCTAACACTGAAGCTTTCTTT | TRBV9 | . | . | TRBJ1-1